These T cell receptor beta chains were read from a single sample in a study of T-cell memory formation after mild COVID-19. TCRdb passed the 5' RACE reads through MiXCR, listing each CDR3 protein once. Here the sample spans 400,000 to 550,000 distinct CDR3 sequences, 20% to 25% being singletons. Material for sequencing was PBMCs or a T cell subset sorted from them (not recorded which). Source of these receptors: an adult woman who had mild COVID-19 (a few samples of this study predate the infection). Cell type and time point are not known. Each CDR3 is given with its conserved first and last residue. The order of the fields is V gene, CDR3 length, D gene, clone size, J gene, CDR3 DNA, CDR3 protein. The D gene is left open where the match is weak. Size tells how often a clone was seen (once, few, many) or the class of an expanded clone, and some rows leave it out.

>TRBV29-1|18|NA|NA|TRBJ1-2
TGCAGCGTACATCCCCTATTACAGGTTTCCCCTTTTGACTATGGCTACACCTTC
CSVHPLLQVSPFDYGYTF
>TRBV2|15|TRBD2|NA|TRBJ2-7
TGTGCCAGCAGCGTTTCTAGCGGGGGGCTGGGCGAGCAGTACTTC
CASSVSSGGLGEQYF
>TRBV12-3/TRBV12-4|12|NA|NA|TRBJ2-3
TGTGCCAGCAGAGTGTCCACAGATACGCAGTATTTT
CASRVSTDTQYF
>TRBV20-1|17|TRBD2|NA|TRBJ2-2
TGCAGTGCTAGACTCTCGCGGGGGGGCCGTATGACCGGGGAGCTGTTTTTT
CSARLSRGGRMTGELFF
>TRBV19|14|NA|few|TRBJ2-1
TGTGCCAGTAGTATAGACCCACAGGGCGATGAGCAGTTCTTC
CASSIDPQGDEQFF
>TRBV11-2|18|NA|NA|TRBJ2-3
TGTGCCAGCAGCATACACCACACGGGCGGGTTAATCACAGATACGCAGTATTTT
CASSIHHTGGLITDTQYF
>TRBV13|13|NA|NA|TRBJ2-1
TGTGCCAGCAGCCCCGCCACCTACAATGAGCAGTTCTTC
CASSPATYNEQFF
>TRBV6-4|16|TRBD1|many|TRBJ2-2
TGTGCCAGCAGTGACTCGGGACAGGGAAACACCGGGGAGCTGTTTTTT
CASSDSGQGNTGELFF
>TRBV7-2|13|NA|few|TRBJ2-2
TGTGCCAGCACTTCGACCCCTCCCGGGGAGCTGTTTTTT
CASTSTPPGELFF
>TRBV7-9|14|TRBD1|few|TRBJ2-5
TGTGCCAGCAGCTCCGGACAGGGAGAAGAGACCCAGTACTTC
CASSSGQGEETQYF
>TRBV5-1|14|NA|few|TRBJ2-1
TGCGCCAGCAGCTTGACAGGGGCCGGGGGTGAGCAGTTCTTC
CASSLTGAGGEQFF
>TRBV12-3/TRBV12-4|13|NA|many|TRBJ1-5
TGTGCCAGCAGTTTGGGTAGCAATCAGCCCCAGCATTTT
CASSLGSNQPQHF